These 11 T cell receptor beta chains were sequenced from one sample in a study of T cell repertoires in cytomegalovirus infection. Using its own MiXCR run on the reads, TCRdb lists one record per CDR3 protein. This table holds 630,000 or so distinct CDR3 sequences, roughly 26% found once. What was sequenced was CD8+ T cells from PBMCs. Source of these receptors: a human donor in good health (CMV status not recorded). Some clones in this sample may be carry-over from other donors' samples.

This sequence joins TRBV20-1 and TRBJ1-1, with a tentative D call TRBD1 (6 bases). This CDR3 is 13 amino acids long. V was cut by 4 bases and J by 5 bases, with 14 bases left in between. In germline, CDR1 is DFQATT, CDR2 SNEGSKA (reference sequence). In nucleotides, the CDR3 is TGCAGTGCTACTACAGGGAAAGGGACTGAAGCTTTCTTT. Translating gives CSATTGKGTEAFF.

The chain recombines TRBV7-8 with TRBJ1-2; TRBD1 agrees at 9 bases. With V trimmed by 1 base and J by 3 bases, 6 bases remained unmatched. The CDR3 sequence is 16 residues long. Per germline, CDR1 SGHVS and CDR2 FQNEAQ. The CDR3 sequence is CASSLGGTGHDYGYTF. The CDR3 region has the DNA TGTGCCAGCAGCTTAGGGGGGACAGGGCACGACTATGGCTACACCTTC. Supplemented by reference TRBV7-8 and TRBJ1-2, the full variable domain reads GAGVSQSPRYKVAKRGQDVALRCDPISGHVSLFWYQQALGQGPEFLTYFQNEAQLDKSGLPSDRFFAERPEGSVSTLKIQRTQQEDSAVYLCASSLGGTGHDYGYTFGSGTRLTVV.

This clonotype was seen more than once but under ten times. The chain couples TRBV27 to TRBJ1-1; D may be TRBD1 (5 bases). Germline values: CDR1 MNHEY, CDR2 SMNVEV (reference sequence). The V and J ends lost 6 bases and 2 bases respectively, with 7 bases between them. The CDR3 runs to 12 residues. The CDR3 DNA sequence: TGTGCCAGCAGCGGACATAACACTGAAGCTTTCTTT. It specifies CASSGHNTEAFF.

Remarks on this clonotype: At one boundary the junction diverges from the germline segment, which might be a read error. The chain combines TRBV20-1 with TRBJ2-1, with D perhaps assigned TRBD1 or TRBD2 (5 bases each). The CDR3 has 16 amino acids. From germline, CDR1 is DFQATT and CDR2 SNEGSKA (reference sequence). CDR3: CSARSSGSGSYNGQFF. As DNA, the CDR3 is TGCAGTGCTAGGAGCTCAGGGAGCGGCTCCTACAATGGGCAGTTCTTC.

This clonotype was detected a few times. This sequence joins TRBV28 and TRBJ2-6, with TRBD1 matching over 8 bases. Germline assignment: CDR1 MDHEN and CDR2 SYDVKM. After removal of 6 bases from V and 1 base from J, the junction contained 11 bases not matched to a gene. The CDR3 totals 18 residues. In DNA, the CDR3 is TGTGCCAGCAGGAACACAGGGGGGATTAAGTCTGGGGCCAACGTCCTGACTTTC. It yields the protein CASRNTGGIKSGANVLTF.

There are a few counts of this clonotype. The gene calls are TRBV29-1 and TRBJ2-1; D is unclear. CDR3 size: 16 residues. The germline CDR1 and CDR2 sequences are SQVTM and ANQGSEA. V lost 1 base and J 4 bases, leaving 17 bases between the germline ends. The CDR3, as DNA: TGCAGCGTTGAAGGGATAAGATTCGGAGAGTACAATGAGCAGTTCTTC. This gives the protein CSVEGIRFGEYNEQFF.

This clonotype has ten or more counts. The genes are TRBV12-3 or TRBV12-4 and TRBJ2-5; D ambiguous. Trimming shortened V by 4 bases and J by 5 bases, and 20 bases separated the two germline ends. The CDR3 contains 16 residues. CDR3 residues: CASSSTRNPARETQYF. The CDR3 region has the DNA TGTGCCAGCAGTTCAACACGCAATCCAGCCAGGGAGACCCAGTACTTC.

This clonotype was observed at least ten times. CDR3 bases: TGTGCCAACGGTGGCACTGAAGCTTTCTTT. Translating it yields CANGGTEAFF. V and J are TRBV2 and TRBJ1-1; D uncertain. V was clipped by 10 bases and J by 4 bases, with 7 bases between them. There are 10 residues in the CDR3. Germline V gene sequence: CDR1 SNHLY, CDR2 FYNNEI.

The CDR3 DNA reads TGTGCCAGCAGCGTCCTGGCGCTTACTAACTATGGCTACACCTTC. Amino acid sequence: CASSVLALTNYGYTF. The V call is TRBV6-1, the J call TRBJ1-2; no reliable D call. CDR1 and CDR2 (germline): MNHNS, SASEGT. This CDR3 has 15 residues. The germline V and J ends were trimmed by 6 bases and 0 bases, with 14 bases remaining between them.

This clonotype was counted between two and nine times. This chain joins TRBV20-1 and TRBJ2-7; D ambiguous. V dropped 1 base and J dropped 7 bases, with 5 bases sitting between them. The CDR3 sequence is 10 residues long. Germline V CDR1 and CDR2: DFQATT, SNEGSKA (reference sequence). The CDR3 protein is CSARVTEQYF. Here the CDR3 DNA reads TGCAGTGCTAGAGTCACAGAGCAGTACTTC.

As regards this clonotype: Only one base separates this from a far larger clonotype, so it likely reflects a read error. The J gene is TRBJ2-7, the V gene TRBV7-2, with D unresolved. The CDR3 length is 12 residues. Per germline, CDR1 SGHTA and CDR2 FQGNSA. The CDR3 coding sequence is TGTGCCAACAGCTTACGGGTCTACGAGCAGTACTTC. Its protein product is CANSLRVYEQYF. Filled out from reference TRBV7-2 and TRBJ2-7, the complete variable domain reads GAGVSQSPSNKVTEKGKDVELRCDPISGHTALYWYRQSLGQGLEFLIYFQGNSAPDKSGLPSDRFSAERTGGSVSTLTIQRTQQEDSAVYLCANSLRVYEQYFGPGTRLTVT.